What follows are 13 T cell receptor beta chains derived from one specimen sequenced in a study of blood T cell repertoires in COVID-19. TCRdb's copy holds only in-frame clones and misses some; the assay was immunoSEQ multiplex PCR. The sample has over 85,000 clones, about 89% seen once. The source material was peripheral blood. These receptors were collected from a human donor in a cohort sampled during active COVID-19.

The chain recombines TRBV20-1 with TRBJ1-2; no clear D. Germline CDR1 reads DFQATT; CDR2 reads SNEGSKA (reference sequence). The ends were cut back, 3 bases at V and 8 bases at J, with 7 bases in the middle. CDR3 length: 10 amino acids. In DNA, the CDR3 is TGCAGTGCTAGCCACGAGGGCTACACCTTC. Protein sequence: CSASHEGYTF.

V gene TRBV5-8 combines with J gene TRBJ1-2; 9 bases agree with TRBD1. The V gene's germline CDR1 is SGHTS and CDR2 YDEGEE. This CDR3 has 16 residues. Trimming removed 2 bases from V and 1 base from J; junction bases left unmatched: 6. The CDR3 sequence: CASSFPPGQGNYGYTF. The CDR3, as DNA: TGTGCCAGCAGCTTCCCGCCGGGACAGGGTAACTATGGCTACACCTTC.

The chain couples TRBV5-6 to TRBJ1-5; D ambiguous. There are 14 residues in the CDR3. Germline assignment: CDR1 SGHDT and CDR2 YYEEEE. V shed 0 bases and J shed 4 bases, with 8 bases lying between them. The CDR3: CASSLAPSNQPQHF. The CDR3 DNA reads as TGTGCCAGCAGCTTGGCCCCCAGTAATCAGCCCCAGCATTTT.

The chain uses TRBV3-1 (or the pseudogene TRBV3-2) and TRBJ1-5; 7 bases line up with TRBD1. This CDR3 comprises 15 residues. The ends lost 4 bases at V and 7 bases at J; junction bases unmatched: 10. CDR1 and CDR2 (germline): LGHDT, YNNKEL (reference sequence). The CDR3 reads CASSPRQGVEQPQHF. The CDR3 coding sequence is TGTGCCAGCAGCCCCCGACAGGGAGTCGAACAGCCCCAGCATTTT.

This sequence joins TRBV7-9 and TRBJ2-5, with 8 nucleotides matching TRBD2. Germline V lookup: CDR1 SEHNR, CDR2 FQNEAQ (reference sequence). The CDR3 sequence is 15 residues long. Unmatched junction bases numbered 9, after V lost 4 bases and J lost 5 bases. This CDR3 reads CASSSWGLGAETQYF. CDR3 nucleotides: TGTGCCAGCAGCTCCTGGGGACTAGGGGCGGAGACCCAGTACTTC.

The V gene is TRBV27, the J gene TRBJ1-4; D remains ambiguous. The CDR3 runs 14 residues. Germline loops: CDR1 MNHEY, CDR2 SMNVEV (reference sequence). Trimming shortened V by 3 bases and J by 3 bases, and 8 bases separated the two germline ends. This CDR3 reads CASSLAGANEKLFF. The CDR3 bases are TGTGCCAGCAGTTTGGCGGGTGCTAATGAAAAACTGTTTTTT.

The V call is TRBV19, the J call TRBJ2-1; TRBD2 might be the D (6 bases). The CDR3 sequence is 14 residues long. V gave up 3 bases and J gave up 7 bases, with 13 bases separating them. Germline V gene data show CDR1 as LNHDA and CDR2 as SQIVND (reference sequence). CDR3 protein: CASSILATGNEQFF. CDR3 sequence (DNA): TGTGCCAGTAGTATCCTAGCGACGGGGAATGAGCAGTTCTTC.

The CDR3 loop is CASSLGPGTGSRTEAFF. The CDR3 DNA reads as TGCGCCAGCAGCTTGGGTCCCGGGACAGGGTCTAGGACTGAAGCTTTCTTT. This rearrangement joins TRBV5-1 to TRBJ1-1, with 9 bases fitting TRBD1. J was trimmed by 5 bases and V by 0 bases; bases with no gene match: 11. The germline V gene encodes CDR1 SGHRS and CDR2 YFSETQ. The CDR3 loop spans 17 amino acids. The whole variable domain, remainder taken from reference TRBV5-1 and TRBJ1-1, is KAGVTQTPRYLIKTRGQQVTLSCSPISGHRSVSWYQQTPGQGLQFLFEYFSETQRNKGNFPGRFSGRQFSNSRSEMNVSTLELGDSALYLCASSLGPGTGSRTEAFFGQGTRLTVV.

This clone appeared a few times. The chain uses TRBV11-1 and TRBJ1-6; tentatively, D is TRBD1 (5 bases). The CDR3 spans 14 residues. Trimming shortened V by 4 bases and J by 10 bases, and 14 bases separated the two germline ends. Germline CDR1 and CDR2: SGHAT and FQDESV (reference sequence). CDR3 region: CASSYSGTQSPLHF. The CDR3 region has the DNA TGTGCCAGCAGCTACTCCGGGACTCAATCACCCCTCCACTTT.

In its sample, this clone was seen a few times. The junction departs from germline at one end; a sequencing error may be responsible. This sample also contains other DNA sequences that code for the same CDR3. V gene TRBV5-1 combines with J gene TRBJ1-1; 9 bases agree with TRBD1. The CDR3 is 14 amino acids. Looked up from germline, CDR1 is SGHRS and CDR2 is YFSETQ. CDR3 sequence (DNA): TGCGCCAGCAGTTTGGGACAGGGAGGCACTGAAGCTTTCTTT. This codes for CASSLGQGGTEAFF.

The chain combines TRBV29-1 with TRBJ2-1, with a tentative D call TRBD1 (7 bases). CDR1 SQVTM and CDR2 ANQGSEA come from the germline V gene. The CDR3 sequence is 15 residues long. Trimming cost V 4 bases and J 8 bases, with 21 bases left between them. CDR3 residues: CSVVGGTVSNHEQFF. As DNA, the CDR3 is TGCAGCGTTGTTGGGGGGACAGTAAGTAATCATGAGCAGTTCTTC.

V is TRBV6-5 and J is TRBJ1-5; 7 bases line up with TRBD1. Germline CDR1 MNHEY, CDR2 SVGAGI. Trimming cost V 6 bases and J 5 bases; bases outside gene matches: 7. The CDR3 runs 14 residues. This CDR3 is CASRPQGTHQPQHF. CDR3 bases: TGTGCCAGCAGACCACAGGGGACCCATCAGCCCCAGCATTTT.

The chain employs TRBV12-5 and TRBJ1-5, with 8 bases fitting TRBD1. CDR3 length equals 15 residues. Unmatched junction bases numbered 10, after V lost 6 bases and J lost 6 bases. From germline, CDR1 is LGHNT and CDR2 FRNRAP. The CDR3 region is CASGNTGGLGQPQHF. The CDR3 DNA follows: TGTGCTAGTGGAAATACAGGGGGTCTCGGTCAGCCCCAGCATTTT.